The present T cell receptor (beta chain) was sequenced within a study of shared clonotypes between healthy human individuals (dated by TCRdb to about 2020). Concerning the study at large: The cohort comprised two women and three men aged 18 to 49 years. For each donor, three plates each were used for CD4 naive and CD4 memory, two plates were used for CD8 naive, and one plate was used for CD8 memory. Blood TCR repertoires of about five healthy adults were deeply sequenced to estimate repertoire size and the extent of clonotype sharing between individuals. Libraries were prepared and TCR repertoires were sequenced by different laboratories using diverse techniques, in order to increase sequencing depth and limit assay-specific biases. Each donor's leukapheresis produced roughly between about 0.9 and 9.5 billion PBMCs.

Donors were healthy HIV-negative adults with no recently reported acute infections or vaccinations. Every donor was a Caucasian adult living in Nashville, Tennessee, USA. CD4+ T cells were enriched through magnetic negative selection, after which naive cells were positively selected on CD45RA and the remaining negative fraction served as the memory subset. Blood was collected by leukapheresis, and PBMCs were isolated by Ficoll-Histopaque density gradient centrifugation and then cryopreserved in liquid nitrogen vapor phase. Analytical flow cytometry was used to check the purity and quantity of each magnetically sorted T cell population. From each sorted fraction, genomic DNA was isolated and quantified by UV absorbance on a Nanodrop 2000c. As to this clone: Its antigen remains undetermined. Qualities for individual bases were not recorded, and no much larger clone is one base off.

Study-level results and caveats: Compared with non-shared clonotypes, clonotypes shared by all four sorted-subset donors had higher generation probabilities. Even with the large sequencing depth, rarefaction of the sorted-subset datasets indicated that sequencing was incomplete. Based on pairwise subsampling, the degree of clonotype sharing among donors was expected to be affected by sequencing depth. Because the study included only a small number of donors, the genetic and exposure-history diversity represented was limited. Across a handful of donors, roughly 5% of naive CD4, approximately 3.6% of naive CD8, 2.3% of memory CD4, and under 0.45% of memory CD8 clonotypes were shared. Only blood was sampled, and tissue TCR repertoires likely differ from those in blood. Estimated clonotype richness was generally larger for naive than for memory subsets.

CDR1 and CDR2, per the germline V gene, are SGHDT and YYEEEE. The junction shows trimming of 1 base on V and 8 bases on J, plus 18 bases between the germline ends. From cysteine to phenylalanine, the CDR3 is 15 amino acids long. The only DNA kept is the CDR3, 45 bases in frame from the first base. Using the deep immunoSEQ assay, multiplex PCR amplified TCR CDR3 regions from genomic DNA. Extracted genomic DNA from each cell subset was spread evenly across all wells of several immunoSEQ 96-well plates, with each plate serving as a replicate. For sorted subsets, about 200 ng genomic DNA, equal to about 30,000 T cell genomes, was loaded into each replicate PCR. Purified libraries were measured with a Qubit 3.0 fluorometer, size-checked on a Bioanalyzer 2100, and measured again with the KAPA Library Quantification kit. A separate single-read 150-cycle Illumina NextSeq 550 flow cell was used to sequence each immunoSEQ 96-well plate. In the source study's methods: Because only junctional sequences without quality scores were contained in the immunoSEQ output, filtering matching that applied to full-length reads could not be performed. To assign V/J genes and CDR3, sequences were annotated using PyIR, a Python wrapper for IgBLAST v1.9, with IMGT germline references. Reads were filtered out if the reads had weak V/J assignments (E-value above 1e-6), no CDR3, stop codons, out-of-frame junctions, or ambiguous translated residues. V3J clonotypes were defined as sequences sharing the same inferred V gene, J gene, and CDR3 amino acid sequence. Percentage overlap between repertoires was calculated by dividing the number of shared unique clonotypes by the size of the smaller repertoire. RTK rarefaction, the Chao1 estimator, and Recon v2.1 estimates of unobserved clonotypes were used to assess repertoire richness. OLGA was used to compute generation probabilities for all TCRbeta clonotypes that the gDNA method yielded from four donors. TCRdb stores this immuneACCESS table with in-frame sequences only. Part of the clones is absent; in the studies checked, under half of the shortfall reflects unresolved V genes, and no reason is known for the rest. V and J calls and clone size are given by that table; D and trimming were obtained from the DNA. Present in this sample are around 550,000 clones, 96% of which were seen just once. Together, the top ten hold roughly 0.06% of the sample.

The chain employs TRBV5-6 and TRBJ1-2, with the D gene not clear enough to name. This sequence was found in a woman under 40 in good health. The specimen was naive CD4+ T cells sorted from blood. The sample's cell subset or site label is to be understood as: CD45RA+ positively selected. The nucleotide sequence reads TGTGCCAGCAGCTTGAGAGGACGGGCGGGAGGGGGCTACACCTTC. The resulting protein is CASSLRGRAGGGYTF.